Described below is a single TCR beta chain sequence and its context. Its antigen is undetermined. Noted treatment: some 20 received Ad26.COV2.S at low or high dose, single or two shots; a few received placebo; per-sample allocation not given. The study sampled participants on day 63 after the first vaccine or placebo injection. A Boston donor was an adult aged 18-55 years. This specimen belongs to a study of Ad26.COV2.S vaccination and SARS-CoV-2 variants. For the study at large: The vaccine Ad26.COV2.S was put into the muscle once, or twice with 56 days between.

Whole-study findings and limits: Measurement of non-spike TCR breadth gave similar results in vaccine and placebo recipients.

This CDR3 spans 13 amino acids. The ends were cut back, 8 bases at V and 6 bases at J, with 15 bases in the middle. The germline V gene encodes CDR1 LNHDA and CDR2 SQIVND (reference sequence). Clones were read by immunoSEQ multiplex PCR, and TCRdb kept only the in-frame ones, dropping some. The table records some 410,000 clones, approximately 92% of them present only once. The sequencing used peripheral blood, collected in a trial of Ad26.COV2.S vaccine versus placebo. The chain couples TRBV19 to TRBJ2-3; the D gene could be TRBD1 or TRBD2 (5 bases each). This TCR was sampled from a person aged 18 to 59 who received the Ad26.COV2.S COVID-19 vaccine or a placebo. The CDR3 region has the DNA TGTGCCAGTTGTGGGACGCCGAGGGATACGCAGTATTTT. Encoded protein: CASCGTPRDTQYF.